The clone carrying this T cell receptor (beta chain) has a handful of counts. The antigen is undetermined. The use of a sample-barcoded 5' primer and a J-beta primer mix characterized a second PCR of about 7 to 12 cycles. Each cDNA molecule, via a template-switch adaptor with 12 random nucleotides, was tagged. TCRdb recomputed calls from the 5' RACE reads with MiXCR, one row per CDR3 protein. The profile shows 650,000 to 1,000,000 distinct CDR3 sequences, 30% to 45% of them singletons. This specimen comes from a study of blood T cells in healthy people across ages. Across the whole study: Every two T cells gave about one barcoded beta molecule via template switching.

Whole-study findings and limits: Naive T cell percentage by flow cytometry tracked strongly with beta diversity. Naive CD4+ cell counts and diversity both ran higher in long-lived than in aged donors.

V lost 5 bases and J lost 3; bases outside the gene matches: 9. The CDR3 is 17 amino acids. The specimen sequenced was blood. This chain joins TRBV12-3 or TRBV12-4 and TRBJ2-1, with 11 bases matching TRBD2. This clonotype was obtained from a young man in good health. DNA of the CDR3: TGTGCCAGCAGTCGTAAAGGGACTAGCGGATACTACAATGAGCAGTTCTTC. Its translation: CASSRKGTSGYYNEQFF.